The 28 T cell receptor beta chains below all came from one sample that was sequenced in a study of T cell changes during pregnancy in multiple sclerosis. Sequencing was performed with immunoSEQ multiplex PCR; in TCRdb, only in-frame clones are kept and a portion is missing. Here the sample spans several thousand clones, roughly 87% being singletons. The specimen was CD8+ T cells from peripheral blood mononuclear cells, collected in the first trimester of pregnancy. Receptors originate from a female donor in good health, enrolled as a control in a pregnancy study.

The sample holds a few counts of this clone. The chain joins TRBV29-1 to TRBJ1-1; TRBD1 matches 7 bases. V lost 1 base, J lost 3 bases, and 5 bases stayed unmatched. The CDR3 consists of 14 residues. Germline V CDR1 and CDR2: SQVTM, ANQGSEA. The CDR3 nucleotides are TGCAGCGTTGAAGTAGGGGGCGGGGACACTGAAGCTTTCTTT. Residues: CSVEVGGGDTEAFF.

The CDR3 protein is CASSERRYDTEAFF. The CDR3 coding sequence is TGTGCCAGTAGTGAGAGGAGGTACGACACTGAAGCTTTCTTT. The gene calls are TRBV19 and TRBJ1-1; D gene unclear. V lost 5 bases, J lost 3 bases, and 13 bases lay in between. The germline V gene has CDR1 LNHDA and CDR2 SQIVND (reference sequence). The CDR3 contains 14 residues. Complete variable domain (other parts from reference TRBV19 and TRBJ1-1): DGGITQSPKYLFRKEGQNVTLSCEQNLNHDAMYWYRQDPGQGLRLIYYSQIVNDFQKGDIAEGYSVSREKKESFPLTVTSAQKNPTAFYLCASSERRYDTEAFFGQGTRLTVV.

The chain carries TRBV5-1 and TRBJ2-1; D might be TRBD2 (6 bases). The CDR3 totals 14 residues. CDR1 is SGHRS and CDR2 is YFSETQ in the germline V gene. V lost 0 bases and J lost 4, with 8 bases in between. The CDR3: CASSLETSYNEQFF. CDR3 bases: TGCGCCAGCAGCTTGGAGACTAGTTACAATGAGCAGTTCTTC.

The chain uses TRBV7-9 and TRBJ2-2; D perhaps matches TRBD1 (5 bases). The V end lost 5 bases, the J end lost 6 bases, and 13 bases lay between the germline ends. Germline V gene sequence: CDR1 SEHNR, CDR2 FQNEAQ (reference sequence). The CDR3 has 14 residues. The CDR3: CASSPVRDPGELFF. The CDR3 nucleotides are TGTGCCAGCAGCCCAGTCAGGGATCCCGGGGAGCTGTTTTTT.

The chain has TRBV2 and TRBJ1-1; a weak D match, TRBD1 (6 bases). The germline V gene encodes CDR1 SNHLY and CDR2 FYNNEI. The CDR3 has 13 amino acids. Trimming pared 8 bases from V and 1 base from J, leaving 11 bases between. CDR3 sequence (DNA): TGTGCCAGCCCCAGGGGCTCGAACACTGAAGCTTTCTTT. Encoded protein: CASPRGSNTEAFF.

The V call is TRBV18, the J call TRBJ1-5; D remains unclear. Germline V gene lookup returns CDR1 KGHSH and CDR2 LQKENI. There are 16 residues in the CDR3. V lost 4 bases to trimming and J lost 7 bases, with 20 bases between them. CDR3 sequence reads: CASSRLGGRVWQPQHF. CDR3 DNA sequence: TGTGCCAGCTCACGTCTCGGCGGGCGGGTCTGGCAGCCCCAGCATTTT.

The chain uses TRBV7-9 and TRBJ2-5; the D gene is possibly TRBD1 (6 bases). Trimming took off 9 bases at V and 1 base at J, with 15 bases between the two ends. The CDR3 has 14 amino acids. Per the germline V gene, CDR1 is SEHNR and CDR2 is FQNEAQ (reference sequence). The CDR3 spells CASLARTVQETQYF. The CDR3 bases are TGTGCCAGTCTCGCCAGGACAGTCCAAGAGACCCAGTACTTC. The full variable domain, rest sourced from reference TRBV7-9 and TRBJ2-5, is DTGVSQNPRHKITKRGQNVTFRCDPISEHNRLYWYRQTLGQGPEFLTYFQNEAQLEKSRLLSDRFSAERPKGSFSTLEIQRTEQGDSAMYLCASLARTVQETQYFGPGTRLLVL.

Only a few counts were recorded for this clone. The CDR3 loop is CATSSTDEASSPLHF. The CDR3 bases are TGTGCCACCAGCAGCACCGACGAGGCTAGTTCACCCCTCCACTTT. The chain has TRBV15 and TRBJ1-6; no definite D call. Trimming cost V 3 bases and J 9 bases, with 15 bases left between them. Germline assignment: CDR1 LNHNV and CDR2 YYDKDF (reference sequence). This CDR3 has 15 amino acids.

The rearrangement links TRBV6-4 to TRBJ2-3; a weak D match, TRBD2 (7 bases). The CDR3 spans 16 residues. Trimming took off 0 bases at V and 9 bases at J, with 19 bases between the two ends. The germline V gene has CDR1 MRHNA and CDR2 SNTAGT. CDR3 DNA: TGTGCCAGCAGTGACTCGGGAGGGCTAGAAGGGGGGACGCAGTATTTT. Amino acid sequence: CASSDSGGLEGGTQYF.

The V gene is TRBV7-8, the J gene TRBJ1-2, with TRBD1 matching 8 bases. V shed 4 bases, J shed 4 bases, and the junction held 8 bases outside the gene matches. Per germline, CDR1 SGHVS and CDR2 FQNEAQ. The CDR3 runs 15 residues. In DNA, the CDR3 is TGTGCCAGCAGCTGGGAGACAGGGGATCGCTATGGCTACACCTTC. Translated: CASSWETGDRYGYTF.

The rearrangement links TRBV28 to TRBJ1-5; 8 nucleotides match TRBD1. CDR3 length equals 15 residues. J gave up 6 bases and V 1 base, and 5 bases lay outside the gene matches. CDR1 is MDHEN and CDR2 is SYDVKM in the germline V gene. Written as DNA, the CDR3 is TGTGCCAGCAGTTTATACCAGGGGGCGGGTCAGCCCCAGCATTTT. Amino acid sequence: CASSLYQGAGQPQHF.

The chain combines TRBV7-8 with TRBJ2-3; 8 positions agree with TRBD2. V lost 8 bases to trimming and J lost 5 bases; unmatched junction nucleotides: 9. CDR3 length: 14 amino acids. Germline V gives CDR1 SGHVS, CDR2 FQNEAQ. The CDR3 coding sequence is TGTGCCAGCGAAAACAGCGGGAGTATAGATACGCAGTATTTT. This gives the protein CASENSGSIDTQYF. The variable domain in full, with the rest retrieved from reference TRBV7-8 and TRBJ2-3, is GAGVSQSPRYKVAKRGQDVALRCDPISGHVSLFWYQQALGQGPEFLTYFQNEAQLDKSGLPSDRFFAERPEGSVSTLKIQRTQQEDSAVYLCASENSGSIDTQYFGPGTRLTVL.

The J gene is TRBJ2-5, the V gene TRBV5-4, with 7 bases aligning to TRBD2. This CDR3 comprises 15 residues. Germline CDR1 is SGHNT and CDR2 is YYREEE (reference sequence). V shed 4 bases, J shed 1 base, and the junction held 7 bases outside the gene matches. CDR3 in amino acids: CASSPHPSGQETQYF. The DNA of the CDR3 is TGTGCCAGCAGCCCCCACCCTAGCGGCCAAGAGACCCAGTACTTC.

The chain links TRBV11-2 to TRBJ1-2; 8 bases agree with TRBD1. CDR1 is SGHAT, CDR2 FQNNGV, per germline. The CDR3 consists of 14 residues. J was trimmed by 2 bases and V by 5 bases; bases with no gene match: 4. CDR3 residues: CASSPTGGNYGYTF. DNA of the CDR3: TGTGCCAGCAGCCCTACAGGGGGAAACTATGGCTACACCTTC.

V is TRBV4-1 and J is TRBJ2-1; TRBD1 agrees at 8 bases. Germline CDR1 and CDR2: MGHRA and YSYEKL. V shed 4 bases, J shed 10 bases, and the junction held 12 bases outside the gene matches. The CDR3 spans 15 residues. The CDR3: CASSRQGQDYGEQFF. The CDR3 DNA sequence: TGCGCCAGCAGCCGACAGGGACAGGACTATGGCGAGCAGTTCTTC.

This clone showed up just a few times. The chain joins TRBV25-1 to TRBJ1-5; D remains unclear. The ends were cut back, 3 bases at V and 5 bases at J, with 8 bases in the middle. Germline V gene lookup returns CDR1 MGHDK and CDR2 SYGVNS. The CDR3 extends over 13 amino acids. CDR3: CASSDGFHQPQHF. The CDR3 DNA reads as TGTGCCAGCAGTGACGGGTTCCATCAGCCCCAGCATTTT.

V and J are TRBV7-2 and TRBJ2-1; TRBD1 agrees at 7 bases. The CDR3 has 15 amino acids. Germline CDR1 is SGHTA and CDR2 is FQGNSA. The V segment lost 6 bases and the J segment 7 bases; nucleotides outside the gene matches: 12. In DNA form, the CDR3 reads TGTGCCAGCAGTATAAGCACAGGGGTAGATAATGAGCAGTTCTTC. This sequence encodes CASSISTGVDNEQFF.

The V gene is TRBV9, the J gene TRBJ1-2; 7 bases agree with TRBD1. This CDR3 comprises 15 residues. Germline trimming cut 0 bases from V and 1 base from J; bases unmatched to any gene: 3. The germline CDR1 and CDR2 sequences are SGDLS and YYNGEE. CDR3 sequence reads: CASSVGDRDNYGYTF. For the CDR3, the DNA is TGTGCCAGCAGCGTAGGTGACAGGGATAACTATGGCTACACCTTC.

The chain couples TRBV6-1 to TRBJ2-3; 7 nucleotides agree with TRBD1. This CDR3 region has 15 residues. Germline V lookup: CDR1 MNHNS, CDR2 SASEGT. The J segment lost 4 bases and the V segment lost 1 base, leaving 5 bases of the junction unmatched. The CDR3 protein is CASSEGTGRPDTQYF. Here the CDR3 DNA reads TGTGCCAGCAGTGAAGGGACAGGCCGCCCAGATACGCAGTATTTT.

This clone was observed once. The gene calls are TRBV6-6 and TRBJ1-4, with D uncertain. The germline V and J ends were trimmed by 8 bases and 7 bases, with 11 bases remaining between them. The germline CDR1 and CDR2 sequences are MNHNY and SVGAGI (reference sequence). The CDR3 is 12 amino acids. CDR3 coding DNA: TGTGCCAGCCTCGGCGGTCTTGAAAAACTGTTTTTT. Protein: CASLGGLEKLFF.

The gene calls are TRBV21-1 and TRBJ2-2; the DNA was not compared with TRBD1, the D call given in the table. TRBV21-1 is an annotated pseudogene. The CDR3 has 17 residues. In DNA, the CDR3 is TGTGCCAGCAGCAAAGCGCTGACAGGGTCTGGGGCCGGGGAGCTGTTTTTT. It codes for CASSKALTGSGAGELFF.

The chain recombines TRBV6-6 with TRBJ1-4, with no clear D. Looked up from germline, CDR1 is MNHNY and CDR2 is SVGAGI (reference sequence). The CDR3 has 16 amino acids. V was shortened by 2 bases and J by 0 bases, with 10 bases between the two germline ends. The CDR3 spells CASSYLGVTTNEKLFF. CDR3 DNA sequence: TGTGCCAGCAGTTACCTGGGAGTAACAACTAATGAAAAACTGTTTTTT.

This chain uses TRBV4-1 with TRBJ2-3; tentative D call: TRBD2 (5 bases). Trimming removed 0 bases from V and 8 bases from J, with 18 bases in between. The CDR3 is made up of 16 amino acids. CDR1 and CDR2 (germline): MGHRA, YSYEKL. In DNA, the CDR3 is TGCGCCAGCAGCCAAGAAGGAAGAGGGCTTCTGGGTACGCAGTATTTT. Translating gives CASSQEGRGLLGTQYF.

V is TRBV30 and J is TRBJ1-2; TRBD1 might be the D (6 bases). Trimming removed 4 bases at V and 6 bases at J, with 15 bases between. The germline V gene has CDR1 GTSNPN and CDR2 SVGIG (reference sequence). This CDR3 is 13 amino acids long. This CDR3 is CAWTIAGEHGYTF. DNA for the CDR3: TGTGCCTGGACGATAGCAGGGGAGCATGGCTACACCTTC.

V is TRBV20-1 and J is TRBJ1-1; perhaps TRBD1 as D (5 bases). The germline V gene encodes CDR1 DFQATT and CDR2 SNEGSKA (reference sequence). With 8 bases removed from V and 0 bases from J, the gap between germline ends came to 7 bases. This CDR3 region has 11 residues. The CDR3 reads CSTGLNTEAFF. DNA of the CDR3: TGCAGTACAGGCCTGAACACTGAAGCTTTCTTT.

V and J are TRBV2 and TRBJ1-5, with a weak D call TRBD1 (6 bases). The CDR3 loop spans 17 amino acids. The V end lost 1 base, the J end lost 0 bases, and 13 bases lay between the germline ends. The V gene's germline CDR1 is SNHLY and CDR2 FYNNEI. The CDR3 region has the DNA TGTGCCAGCAGTGAAGTGGGACACGGCCATAGCAATCAGCCCCAGCATTTT. Protein product: CASSEVGHGHSNQPQHF.

J is TRBJ2-7 and V is TRBV13, with D possibly matching TRBD2 (5 bases). This CDR3 contains 14 residues. Germline V gives CDR1 PRHDT, CDR2 FYEKMQ (reference sequence). Trimming took 0 bases from V and 3 from J, leaving 9 bases between them. Here the CDR3 DNA reads TGTGCCAGCAGCTTAGGGTTGAGGGACTACGAGCAGTACTTC. This gives the protein CASSLGLRDYEQYF.

The chain has TRBV11-2 and TRBJ2-7; 8 bases align to TRBD1. In germline, CDR1 is SGHAT, CDR2 FQNNGV. Trimming cost V 3 bases and J 3 bases; bases outside gene matches: 4. This CDR3 is 14 amino acids long. Written as DNA, the CDR3 is TGTGCCAGCAGCTTCGGGACAGGCGACTACGAGCAGTACTTC. It yields the protein CASSFGTGDYEQYF.